This T cell receptor beta chain was captured in a study of T-cell reconstitution after alpha-beta-depleted transplantation in children. Unique molecular identifiers featured in how the TCRbeta library was prepared. A single record per CDR3 protein comes from TCRdb applying MiXCR to the PCR reads. The sample contains 120,000 to 150,000 distinct CDR3 sequences, about 8.8% of which appear only once. About this clonotype: The antigen is unknown.

Study-level findings and limits: Some patients' high day-60 TCRbeta diversity was traced to surviving recipient T cells and thymic progenitors. Several hundred expanded graft clones reportedly were the source of alpha-beta T cells about two months after transplant. From newly produced T cells came most of the T-cell counts and diversity one year after transplant.

The source material was PBMCs, mostly from graft donor cells, sampled 180 days after TCRalphabeta/CD19-depleted stem cell transplant. The source of this sequence is a female patient between 2 and 15 years old who had a stem cell transplant for congenital amegakaryocytic thrombocytopenia, so the T cells may come from the graft donor.

The CDR3 nucleotides read TGTGCCAGCAGTTCCATTGACAAAGGCTACACCTTC. It codes for CASSSIDKGYTF. This rearrangement joins TRBV12-3 or TRBV12-4 to TRBJ1-2; D is undetermined. V shed 4 bases and J shed 8 bases, with 11 bases lying between them. The CDR3 totals 12 residues.